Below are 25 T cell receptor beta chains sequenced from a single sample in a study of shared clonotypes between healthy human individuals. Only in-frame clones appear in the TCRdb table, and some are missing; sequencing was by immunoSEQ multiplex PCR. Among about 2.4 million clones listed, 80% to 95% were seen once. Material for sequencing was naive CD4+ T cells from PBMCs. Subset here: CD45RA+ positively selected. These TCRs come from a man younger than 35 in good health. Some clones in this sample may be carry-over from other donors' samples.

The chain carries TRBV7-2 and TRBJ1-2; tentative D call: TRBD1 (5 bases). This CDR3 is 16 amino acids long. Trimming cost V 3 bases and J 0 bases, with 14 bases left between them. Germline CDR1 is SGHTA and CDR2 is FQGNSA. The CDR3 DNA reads TGTGCCAGCAGCTTTCAGAAGGGGCGCGCTAACTATGGCTACACCTTC. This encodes CASSFQKGRANYGYTF.

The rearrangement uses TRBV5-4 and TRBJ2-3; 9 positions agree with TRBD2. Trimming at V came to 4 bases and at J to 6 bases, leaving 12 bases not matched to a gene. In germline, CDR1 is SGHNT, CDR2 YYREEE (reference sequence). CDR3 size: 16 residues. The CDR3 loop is CASSLTSGRLIDTQYF. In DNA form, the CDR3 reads TGTGCCAGCAGCCTAACTAGCGGGCGCCTCATTGATACGCAGTATTTT.

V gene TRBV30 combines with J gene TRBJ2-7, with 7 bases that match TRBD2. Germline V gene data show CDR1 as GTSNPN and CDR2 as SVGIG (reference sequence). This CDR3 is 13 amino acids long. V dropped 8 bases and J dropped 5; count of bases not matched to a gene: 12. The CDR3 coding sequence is TGTGCCGGAGGTGGGAGGGCCGGGGACGAGCAGTACTTC. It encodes CAGGGRAGDEQYF.

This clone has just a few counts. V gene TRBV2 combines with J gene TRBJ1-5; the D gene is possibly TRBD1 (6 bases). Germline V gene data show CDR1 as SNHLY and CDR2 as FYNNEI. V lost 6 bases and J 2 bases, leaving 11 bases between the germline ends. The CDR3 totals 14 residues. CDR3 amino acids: CASRGGAGNQPQHF. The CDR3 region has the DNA TGTGCCAGCAGAGGGGGGGCTGGCAATCAGCCCCAGCATTTT.

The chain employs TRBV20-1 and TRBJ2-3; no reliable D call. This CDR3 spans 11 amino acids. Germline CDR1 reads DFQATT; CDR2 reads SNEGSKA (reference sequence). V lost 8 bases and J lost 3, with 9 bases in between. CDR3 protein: CSPEATDTQYF. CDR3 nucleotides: TGCAGTCCTGAAGCAACAGATACGCAGTATTTT.

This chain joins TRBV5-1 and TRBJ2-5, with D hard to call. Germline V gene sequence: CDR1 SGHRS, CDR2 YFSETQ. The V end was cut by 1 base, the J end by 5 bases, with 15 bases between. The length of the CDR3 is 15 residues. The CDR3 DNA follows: TGCGCCAGCAGCTTGCTCACATTCGAGTCGGAGACCCAGTACTTC. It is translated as CASSLLTFESETQYF. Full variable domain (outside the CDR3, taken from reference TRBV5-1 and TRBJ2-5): KAGVTQTPRYLIKTRGQQVTLSCSPISGHRSVSWYQQTPGQGLQFLFEYFSETQRNKGNFPGRFSGRQFSNSRSEMNVSTLELGDSALYLCASSLLTFESETQYFGPGTRLLVL.

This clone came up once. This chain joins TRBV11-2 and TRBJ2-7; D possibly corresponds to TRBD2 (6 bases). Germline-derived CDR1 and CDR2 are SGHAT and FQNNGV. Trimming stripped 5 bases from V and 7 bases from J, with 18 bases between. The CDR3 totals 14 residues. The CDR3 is CASSRGDPPLEQYF. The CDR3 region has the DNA TGTGCCAGCAGCCGCGGGGACCCGCCCTTGGAGCAGTACTTC.

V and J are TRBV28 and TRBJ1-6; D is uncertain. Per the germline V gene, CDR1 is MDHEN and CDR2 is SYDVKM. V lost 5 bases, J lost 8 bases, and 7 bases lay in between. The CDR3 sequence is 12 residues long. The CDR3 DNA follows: TGTGCCAGCAGTCTTGGGTATTCACCCCTCCACTTT. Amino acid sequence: CASSLGYSPLHF. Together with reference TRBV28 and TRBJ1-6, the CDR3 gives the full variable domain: DVKVTQSSRYLVKRTGEKVFLECVQDMDHENMFWYRQDPGLGLRLIYFSYDVKMKEKGDIPEGYSVSREKKERFSLILESASTNQTSMYLCASSLGYSPLHFGNGTRLTVT.

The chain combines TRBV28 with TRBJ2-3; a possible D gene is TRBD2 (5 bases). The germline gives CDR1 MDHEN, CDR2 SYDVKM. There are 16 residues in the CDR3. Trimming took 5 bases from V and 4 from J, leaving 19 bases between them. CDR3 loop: CASSASLGGLPDTQYF. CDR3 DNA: TGTGCCAGCAGTGCCTCCTTAGGAGGACTCCCAGATACGCAGTATTTT.

The CDR3 region has the DNA TGCGCCAGCACCCCGCGGCCGGGGGAGTACGAGCAGTACTTC. It encodes CASTPRPGEYEQYF. The V call is TRBV5-1, the J call TRBJ2-7, with TRBD2 as a possible D gene (6 bases). In germline, CDR1 is SGHRS, CDR2 YFSETQ. The CDR3 loop spans 14 amino acids. The V and J ends lost 6 bases and 4 bases respectively, with 17 bases between them. The full variable domain, in which reference TRBV5-1 and TRBJ2-7 provide the parts outside the CDR3, is KAGVTQTPRYLIKTRGQQVTLSCSPISGHRSVSWYQQTPGQGLQFLFEYFSETQRNKGNFPGRFSGRQFSNSRSEMNVSTLELGDSALYLCASTPRPGEYEQYFGPGTRLTVT.

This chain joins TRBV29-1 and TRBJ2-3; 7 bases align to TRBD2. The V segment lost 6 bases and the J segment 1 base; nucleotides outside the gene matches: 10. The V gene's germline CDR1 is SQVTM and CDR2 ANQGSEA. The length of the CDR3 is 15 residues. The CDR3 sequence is CSVLGASGRTDTQYF. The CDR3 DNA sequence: TGCAGCGTGCTCGGGGCTAGCGGACGCACAGATACGCAGTATTTT.

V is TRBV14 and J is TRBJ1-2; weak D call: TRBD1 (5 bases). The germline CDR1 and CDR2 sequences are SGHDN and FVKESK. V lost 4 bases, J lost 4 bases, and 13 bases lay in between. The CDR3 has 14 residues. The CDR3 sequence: CASSPLGGTYGYTF. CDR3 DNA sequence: TGTGCCAGCAGCCCCTTAGGAGGGACCTATGGCTACACCTTC.

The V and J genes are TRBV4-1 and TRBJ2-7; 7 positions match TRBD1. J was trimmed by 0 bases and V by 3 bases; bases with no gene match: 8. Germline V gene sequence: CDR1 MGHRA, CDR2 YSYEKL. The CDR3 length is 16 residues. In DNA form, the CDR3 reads TGCGCCAGCAGCCACCCCCCGGGACAGCGCTCCTACGAGCAGTACTTC. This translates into CASSHPPGQRSYEQYF.

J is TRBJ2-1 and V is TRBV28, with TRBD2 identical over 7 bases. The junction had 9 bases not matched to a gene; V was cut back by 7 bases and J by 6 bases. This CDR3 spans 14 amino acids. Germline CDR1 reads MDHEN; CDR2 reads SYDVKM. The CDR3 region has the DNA TGTGCCAGCACCCCCGCGGGAGTCGCCAATGAGCAGTTCTTC. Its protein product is CASTPAGVANEQFF.

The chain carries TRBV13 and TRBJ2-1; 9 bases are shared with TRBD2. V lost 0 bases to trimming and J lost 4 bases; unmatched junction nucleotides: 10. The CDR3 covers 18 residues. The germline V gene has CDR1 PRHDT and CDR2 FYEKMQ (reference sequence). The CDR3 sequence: CASSLGLFSGSFYNEQFF. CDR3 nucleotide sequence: TGTGCCAGCAGCTTAGGCCTTTTTAGCGGGAGCTTTTACAATGAGCAGTTCTTC.

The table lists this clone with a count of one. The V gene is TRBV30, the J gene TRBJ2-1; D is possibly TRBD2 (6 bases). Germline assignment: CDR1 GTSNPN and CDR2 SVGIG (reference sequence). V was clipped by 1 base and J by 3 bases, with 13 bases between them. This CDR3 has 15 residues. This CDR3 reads CAWSGGSGVYNEQFF. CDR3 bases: TGTGCCTGGAGTGGGGGTAGCGGAGTCTACAATGAGCAGTTCTTC.

CDR3 residues: CASSSQDSRGETQYF. DNA of the CDR3: TGCGCCAGCAGCTCCCAAGACTCGCGGGGAGAGACCCAGTACTTC. V usage is TRBV5-1 and J usage is TRBJ2-5, with D possibly being TRBD2 (6 bases). The CDR3 is made up of 15 amino acids. Germline V CDR1 and CDR2: SGHRS, YFSETQ. The V and J ends lost 3 bases and 4 bases respectively, with 16 bases between them.

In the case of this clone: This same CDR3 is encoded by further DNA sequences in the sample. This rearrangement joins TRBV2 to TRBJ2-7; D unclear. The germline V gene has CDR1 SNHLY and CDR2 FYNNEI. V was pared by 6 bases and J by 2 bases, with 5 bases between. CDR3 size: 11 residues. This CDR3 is CASRETYEQYF. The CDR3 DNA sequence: TGTGCCAGCAGGGAAACCTACGAGCAGTACTTC.

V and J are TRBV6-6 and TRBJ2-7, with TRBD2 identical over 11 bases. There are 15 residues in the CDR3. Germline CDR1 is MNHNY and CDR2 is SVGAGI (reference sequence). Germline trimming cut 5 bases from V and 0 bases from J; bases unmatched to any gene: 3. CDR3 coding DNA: TGTGCCAGCAGTGCTAGCGGGAGGAGCTCCTACGAGCAGTACTTC. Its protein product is CASSASGRSSYEQYF.

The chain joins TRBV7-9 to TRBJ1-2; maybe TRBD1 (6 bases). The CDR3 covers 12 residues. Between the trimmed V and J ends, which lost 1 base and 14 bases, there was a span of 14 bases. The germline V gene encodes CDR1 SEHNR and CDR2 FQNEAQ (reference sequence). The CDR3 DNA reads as TGTGCCAGCAGCTTAGAGGTGGGGGCGCGGACCTTC. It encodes CASSLEVGARTF.

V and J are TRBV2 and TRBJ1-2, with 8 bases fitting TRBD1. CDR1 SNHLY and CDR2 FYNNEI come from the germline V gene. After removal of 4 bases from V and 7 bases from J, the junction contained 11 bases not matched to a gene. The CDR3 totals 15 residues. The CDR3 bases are TGTGCCAGCAGTGCATTCGTACAGGGGGTCCGTGGCTACACCTTC. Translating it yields CASSAFVQGVRGYTF.

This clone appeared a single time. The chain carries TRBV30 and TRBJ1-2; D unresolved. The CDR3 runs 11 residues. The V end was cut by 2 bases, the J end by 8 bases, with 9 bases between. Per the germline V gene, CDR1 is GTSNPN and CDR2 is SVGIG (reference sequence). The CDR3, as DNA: TGTGCCTGGAGTCGGAGTGAGGGCTACACCTTC. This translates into CAWSRSEGYTF.

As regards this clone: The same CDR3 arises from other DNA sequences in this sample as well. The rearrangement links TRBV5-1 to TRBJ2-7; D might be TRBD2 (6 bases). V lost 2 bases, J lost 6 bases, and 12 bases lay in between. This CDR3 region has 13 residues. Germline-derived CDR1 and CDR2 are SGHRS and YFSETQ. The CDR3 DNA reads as TGCGCCAGCAGCTTCCGCCGGGGAGGCGAGCAGTACTTC. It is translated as CASSFRRGGEQYF.

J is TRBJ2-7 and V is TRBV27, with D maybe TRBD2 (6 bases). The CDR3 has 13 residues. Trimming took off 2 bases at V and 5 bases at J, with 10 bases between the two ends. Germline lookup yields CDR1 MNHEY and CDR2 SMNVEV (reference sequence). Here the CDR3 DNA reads TGTGCCAGCAGTTTAAACGGGGGACACGAGCAGTACTTC. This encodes CASSLNGGHEQYF.

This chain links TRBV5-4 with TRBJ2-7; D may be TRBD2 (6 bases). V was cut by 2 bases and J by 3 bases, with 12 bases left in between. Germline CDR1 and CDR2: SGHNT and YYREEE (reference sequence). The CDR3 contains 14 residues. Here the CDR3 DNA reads TGTGCCAGCAGCTTTAGCGGACCTCACTACGAGCAGTACTTC. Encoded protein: CASSFSGPHYEQYF.